This entry lists 7 T cell receptor beta chains sequenced from one sample in a study of early T cells in non-severe SARS-CoV-2 infection. One entry per CDR3 protein, called by TCRdb with MiXCR from the 5' RACE reads. The sample has fewer than 130,000 distinct CDR3 sequences; 10% to 15% are singletons. The sample in question was whole blood, obtained at baseline. The receptors come from an adult who was a healthcare worker with PCR-confirmed SARS-CoV-2 infection or an uninfected control (not recorded which).

The chain employs TRBV4-1 and TRBJ1-3; maybe TRBD1 (5 bases). The CDR3 loop spans 16 amino acids. V was cut by 0 bases and J by 0 bases, with 9 bases left in between. CDR1 is MGHRA, CDR2 YSYEKL, per germline. The CDR3 DNA sequence: TGCGCCAGCAGCCAAGAGGGGACTAGCTCTGGAAACACCATATATTTT. Residues: CASSQEGTSSGNTIYF.

The table lists this clonotype with a few counts. The chain uses TRBV18 and TRBJ1-1; the D is unclear. V was pared by 1 base and J by 1 base, with 10 bases between. The germline V gene encodes CDR1 KGHSH and CDR2 LQKENI. The CDR3 is made up of 15 amino acids. For the CDR3, the DNA is TGTGCCAGCTCACCACTCCCGCGTAAGAACACTGAAGCTTTCTTT. Amino acid sequence: CASSPLPRKNTEAFF. Drawing the rest from reference TRBV18 and TRBJ1-1, the complete variable domain is NAGVMQNPRHLVRRRGQEARLRCSPMKGHSHVYWYRQLPEEGLKFMVYLQKENIIDESGMPKERFSAEFPKEGPSILRIQQVVRGDSAAYFCASSPLPRKNTEAFFGQGTRLTVV.

The chain links TRBV18 to TRBJ2-7, with 7 bases fitting TRBD2. Germline trimming cut 1 base from V and 3 bases from J; bases unmatched to any gene: 9. The V gene's germline CDR1 is KGHSH and CDR2 LQKENI. The CDR3 spans 16 residues. The CDR3 loop is CASSPRGGIGDYEQYF. In DNA form, the CDR3 reads TGTGCCAGCTCACCACGCGGGGGAATAGGGGACTACGAGCAGTACTTC.

The table lists this clonotype with a few counts. The chain uses TRBV20-1 and TRBJ2-3; 12 bases are a match to TRBD1. The ends lost 6 bases at V and 4 bases at J; junction bases unmatched: 14. This CDR3 region has 17 residues. Germline CDR1 and CDR2: DFQATT and SNEGSKA (reference sequence). The CDR3 nucleotides are TGCAGTGCCCCCGGGACAGGGGGCCGGACCCTCCCAGATACGCAGTATTTT. Amino acid sequence: CSAPGTGGRTLPDTQYF.

This clonotype was observed at least ten times. The CDR3 protein is CASRSGQGGGYTF. In nucleotides, the CDR3 is TGTGCCAGCAGGTCCGGACAGGGGGGAGGCTACACCTTC. The chain couples TRBV28 to TRBJ1-2, with 10 nucleotides matching TRBD1. Trimming cost V 6 bases and J 8 bases; bases outside gene matches: 6. Germline V gene lookup returns CDR1 MDHEN and CDR2 SYDVKM. The CDR3 is 13 residues long.

CDR3 DNA sequence: TGCAGCGCTAGGGGCCGGGACAGGGGATCGGCGAACACCGGGGAGCTGTTTTTT. Its protein product is CSARGRDRGSANTGELFF. The chain recombines TRBV29-1 with TRBJ2-2, with 10 nucleotides matching TRBD1. The germline gives CDR1 SQVTM, CDR2 ANQGSEA. Trimming cost V 7 bases and J 0 bases; bases outside gene matches: 14. The CDR3 covers 18 residues.

The V gene is TRBV7-8, the J gene TRBJ2-1; 11 bases match TRBD2. The CDR3 consists of 15 residues. Trimming at V came to 6 bases and at J to 5 bases, leaving 6 bases not matched to a gene. Germline-derived CDR1 and CDR2 are SGHVS and FQNEAQ. CDR3 amino acids: CASRGSGRADNEQFF. As DNA, the CDR3 is TGTGCCAGCAGGGGTAGCGGGAGGGCGGACAATGAGCAGTTCTTC.